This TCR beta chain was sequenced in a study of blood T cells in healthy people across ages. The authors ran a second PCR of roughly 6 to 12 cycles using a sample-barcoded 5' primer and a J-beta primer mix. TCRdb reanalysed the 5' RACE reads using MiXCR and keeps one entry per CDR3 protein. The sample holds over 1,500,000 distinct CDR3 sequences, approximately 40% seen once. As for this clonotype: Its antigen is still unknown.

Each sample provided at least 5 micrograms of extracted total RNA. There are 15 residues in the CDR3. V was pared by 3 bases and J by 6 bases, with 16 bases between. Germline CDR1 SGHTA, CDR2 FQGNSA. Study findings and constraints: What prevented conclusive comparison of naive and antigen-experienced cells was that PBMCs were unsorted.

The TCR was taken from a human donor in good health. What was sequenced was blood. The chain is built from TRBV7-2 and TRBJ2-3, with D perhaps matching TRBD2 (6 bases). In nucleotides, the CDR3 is TGTGCCAGCAGCTTTTACGGGGGAAGAGGGGATACGCAGTATTTT. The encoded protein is CASSFYGGRGDTQYF.